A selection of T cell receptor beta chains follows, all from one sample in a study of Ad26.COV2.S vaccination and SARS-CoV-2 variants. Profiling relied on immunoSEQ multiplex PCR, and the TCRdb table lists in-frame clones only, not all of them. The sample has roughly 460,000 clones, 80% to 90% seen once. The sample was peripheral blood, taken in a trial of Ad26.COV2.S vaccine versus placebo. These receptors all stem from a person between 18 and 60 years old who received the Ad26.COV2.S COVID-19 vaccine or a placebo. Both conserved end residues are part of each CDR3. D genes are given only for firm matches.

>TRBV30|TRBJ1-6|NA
CAWSALGNSPLHF
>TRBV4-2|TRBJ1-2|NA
CASSHGGNYGYTF
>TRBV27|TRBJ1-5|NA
CASWDGNNQPQHF
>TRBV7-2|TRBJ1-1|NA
CASSLVIVGGWAFF
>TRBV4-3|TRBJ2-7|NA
CASSQDTGEGSRGEQYF
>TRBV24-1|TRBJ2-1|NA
CATSDYSDGNEQFF
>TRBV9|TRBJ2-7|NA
CASSVGWGRDYEQYF
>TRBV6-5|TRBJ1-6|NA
CASSPIRTAGSPLHF
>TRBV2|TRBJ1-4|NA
CASSESSATNEKLFF
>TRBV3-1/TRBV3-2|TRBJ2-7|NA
CASSQGLASYEQYF
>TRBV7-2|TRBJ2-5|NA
CASSLGFHQETQYF
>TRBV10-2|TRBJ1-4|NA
CASRKNEKLFF
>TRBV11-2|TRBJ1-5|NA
CASSLEQGSNQPQHF
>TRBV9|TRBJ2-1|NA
CASSVGGGQSYNEQFF
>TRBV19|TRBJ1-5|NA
CASTPLTGTASNQPQHF
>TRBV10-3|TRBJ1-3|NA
CAIRQTNSGNTIYF
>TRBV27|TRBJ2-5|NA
CASKNREETQYF
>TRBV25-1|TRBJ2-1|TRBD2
CASSEGGDPYNEQFF
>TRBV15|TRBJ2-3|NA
CATSREAQTASNVDTQYF
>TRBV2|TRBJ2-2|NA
CASSDGRGRTGELFF
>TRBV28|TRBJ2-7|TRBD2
CASRTTSGRVDEQYF
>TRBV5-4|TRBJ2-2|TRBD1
CASSRPRQGNTGELFF
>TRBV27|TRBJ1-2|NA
CASSLSRARDGYTF
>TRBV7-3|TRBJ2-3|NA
CASSLWLPLDDTDTQYF
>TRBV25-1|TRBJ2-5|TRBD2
CASSILAGGLETQYF
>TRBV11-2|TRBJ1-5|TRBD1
CASSSGQGQGQPQHF
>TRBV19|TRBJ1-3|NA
CASSWTSSRNTIYF
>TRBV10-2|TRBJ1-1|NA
CASSEWNTEAFF
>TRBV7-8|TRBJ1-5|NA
CASSLVRGSGNQPQHF
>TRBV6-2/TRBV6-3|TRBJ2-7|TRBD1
CASSSRSRDRASGFYEQYF
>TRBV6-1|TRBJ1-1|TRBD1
CASHQGAEAFF
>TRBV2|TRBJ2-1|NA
CASSPYNEQFF
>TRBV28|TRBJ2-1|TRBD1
CASSPTGTGVHEQFF
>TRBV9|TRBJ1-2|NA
CASSVGPAGGRYGYTF
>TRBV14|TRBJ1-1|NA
CASSQEFRRTTNTEAFF
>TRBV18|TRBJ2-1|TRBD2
CASSPVASSSGYNEQFF
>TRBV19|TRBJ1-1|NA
CASSTPRLGEAFF
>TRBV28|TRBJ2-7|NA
CASSLAVTGTYEQYF
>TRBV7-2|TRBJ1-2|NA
CASSSTGYGYTF
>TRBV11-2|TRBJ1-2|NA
CASSLDANSELINYGYTF
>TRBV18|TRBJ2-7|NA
CASSPPIGKAYEQYF
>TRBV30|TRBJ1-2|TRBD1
CAWSPGGDGYTF
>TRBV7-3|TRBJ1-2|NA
CASSSGDARLGYTF
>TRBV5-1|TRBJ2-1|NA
CASSLASGPNEQFF
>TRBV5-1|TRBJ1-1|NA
CASSLGSAGTEAFF
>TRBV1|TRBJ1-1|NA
CTSSQDRQGTWTEAFF
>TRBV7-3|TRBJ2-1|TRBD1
CASSDRANNEQFF
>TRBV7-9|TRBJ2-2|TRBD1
CASRTHRGQNTGELFF
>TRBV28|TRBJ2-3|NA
CASSLWGRGDTQYF
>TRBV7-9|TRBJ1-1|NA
CASSAQSIMNTEAFF
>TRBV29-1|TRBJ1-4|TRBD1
CSVGQGTEKLFF
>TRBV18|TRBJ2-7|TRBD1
CASSLRDRGYEQYF
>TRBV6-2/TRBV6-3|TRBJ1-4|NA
CASSVRTGTEKLFF
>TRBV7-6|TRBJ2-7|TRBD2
CASSSHGEGTYEQYF
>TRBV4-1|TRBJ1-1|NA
CASSRDPLGQRNTEAFF
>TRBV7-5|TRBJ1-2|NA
CARSLSLGGPLGGYTF
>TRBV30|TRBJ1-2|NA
CAWSYLPQESSYGYTF